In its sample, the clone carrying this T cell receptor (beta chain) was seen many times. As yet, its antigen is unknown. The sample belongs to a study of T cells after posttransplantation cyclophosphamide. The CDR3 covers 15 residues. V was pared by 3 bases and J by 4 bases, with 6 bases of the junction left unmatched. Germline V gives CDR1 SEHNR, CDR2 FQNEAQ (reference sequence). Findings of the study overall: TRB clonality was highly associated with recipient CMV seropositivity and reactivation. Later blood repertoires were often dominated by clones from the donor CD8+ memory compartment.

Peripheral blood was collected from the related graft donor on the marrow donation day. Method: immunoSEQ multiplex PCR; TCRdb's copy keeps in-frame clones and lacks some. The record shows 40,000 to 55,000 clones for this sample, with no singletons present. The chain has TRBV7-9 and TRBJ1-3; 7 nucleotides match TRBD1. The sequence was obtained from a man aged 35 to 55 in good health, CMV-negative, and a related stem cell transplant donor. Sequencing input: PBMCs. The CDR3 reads CASSLDRSTGNTIYF. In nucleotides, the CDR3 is TGTGCCAGCAGCTTGGACAGGTCTACAGGAAACACCATATATTTT.